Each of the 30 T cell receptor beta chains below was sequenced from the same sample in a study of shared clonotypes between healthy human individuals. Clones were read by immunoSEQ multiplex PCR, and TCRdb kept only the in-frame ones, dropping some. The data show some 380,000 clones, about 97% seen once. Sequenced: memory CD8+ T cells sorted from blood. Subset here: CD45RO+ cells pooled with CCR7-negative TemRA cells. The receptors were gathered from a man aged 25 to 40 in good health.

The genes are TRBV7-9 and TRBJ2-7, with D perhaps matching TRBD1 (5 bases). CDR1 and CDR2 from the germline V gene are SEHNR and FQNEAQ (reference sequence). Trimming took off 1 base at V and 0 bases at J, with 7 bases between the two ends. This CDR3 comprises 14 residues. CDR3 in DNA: TGTGCCAGCAGCTTAGGACAGAGCTCCTACGAGCAGTACTTC. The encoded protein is CASSLGQSSYEQYF.

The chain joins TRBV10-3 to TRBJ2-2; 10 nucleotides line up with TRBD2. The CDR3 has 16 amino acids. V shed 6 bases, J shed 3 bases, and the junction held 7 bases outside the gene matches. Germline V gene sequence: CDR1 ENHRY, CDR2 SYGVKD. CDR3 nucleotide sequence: TGTGCCATCAGCGTTCTAGCGGGAGTAGACACCGGGGAGCTGTTTTTT. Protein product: CAISVLAGVDTGELFF.

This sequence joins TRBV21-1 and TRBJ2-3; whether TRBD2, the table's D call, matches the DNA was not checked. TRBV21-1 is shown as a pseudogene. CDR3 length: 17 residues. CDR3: CASKTTRPHTLTDTQYF. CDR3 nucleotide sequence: TGTGCCAGCAAAACGACTAGACCACACACACTCACAGATACGCAGTATTTT.

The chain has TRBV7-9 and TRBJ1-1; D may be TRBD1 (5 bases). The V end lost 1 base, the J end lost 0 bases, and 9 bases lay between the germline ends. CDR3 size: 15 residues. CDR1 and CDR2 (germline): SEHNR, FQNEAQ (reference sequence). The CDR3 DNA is TGTGCCAGCAGCTTAGTACAGGCCTTGAACACTGAAGCTTTCTTT. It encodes CASSLVQALNTEAFF. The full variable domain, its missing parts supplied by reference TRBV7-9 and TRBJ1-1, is DTGVSQNPRHKITKRGQNVTFRCDPISEHNRLYWYRQTLGQGPEFLTYFQNEAQLEKSRLLSDRFSAERPKGSFSTLEIQRTEQGDSAMYLCASSLVQALNTEAFFGQGTRLTVV.

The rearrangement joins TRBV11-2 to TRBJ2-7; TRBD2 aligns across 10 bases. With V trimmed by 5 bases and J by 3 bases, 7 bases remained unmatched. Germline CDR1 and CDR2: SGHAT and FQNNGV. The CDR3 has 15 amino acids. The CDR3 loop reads CASSAPWTSGYEQYF. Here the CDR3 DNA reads TGTGCCAGCAGCGCACCCTGGACTAGCGGCTACGAGCAGTACTTC. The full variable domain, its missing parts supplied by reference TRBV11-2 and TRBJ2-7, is EAGVAQSPRYKIIEKRQSVAFWCNPISGHATLYWYQQILGQGPKLLIQFQNNGVVDDSQLPKDRFSAERLKGVDSTLKIQPAKLEDSAVYLCASSAPWTSGYEQYFGPGTRLTVT.

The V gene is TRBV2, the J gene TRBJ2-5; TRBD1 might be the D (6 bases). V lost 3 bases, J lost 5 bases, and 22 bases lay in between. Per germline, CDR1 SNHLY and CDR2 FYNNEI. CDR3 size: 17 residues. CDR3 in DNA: TGTGCCAGCAGTGACGACTACTCCACCTCAAGGGGGGAGACCCAGTACTTC. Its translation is CASSDDYSTSRGETQYF.

In nucleotides, the CDR3 is TGTGCCAAAGGACAGCCATACTACGAGCAGTACTTC. This gives the protein CAKGQPYYEQYF. V and J are TRBV11-3 and TRBJ2-7; TRBD1 is a possible D gene (6 bases). Germline-derived CDR1 and CDR2 are SGHNT and YENEEA. Trimming removed 10 bases from V and 3 bases from J, with 13 bases in between. The CDR3 runs to 12 residues.

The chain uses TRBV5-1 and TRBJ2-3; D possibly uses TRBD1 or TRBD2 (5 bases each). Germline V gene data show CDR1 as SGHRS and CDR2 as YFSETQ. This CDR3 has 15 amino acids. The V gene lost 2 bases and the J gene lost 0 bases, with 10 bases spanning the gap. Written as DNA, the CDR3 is TGCGCCAGCAGCTTTCAGGGACCTAGCACAGATACGCAGTATTTT. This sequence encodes CASSFQGPSTDTQYF. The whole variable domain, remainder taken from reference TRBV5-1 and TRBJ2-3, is KAGVTQTPRYLIKTRGQQVTLSCSPISGHRSVSWYQQTPGQGLQFLFEYFSETQRNKGNFPGRFSGRQFSNSRSEMNVSTLELGDSALYLCASSFQGPSTDTQYFGPGTRLTVL.

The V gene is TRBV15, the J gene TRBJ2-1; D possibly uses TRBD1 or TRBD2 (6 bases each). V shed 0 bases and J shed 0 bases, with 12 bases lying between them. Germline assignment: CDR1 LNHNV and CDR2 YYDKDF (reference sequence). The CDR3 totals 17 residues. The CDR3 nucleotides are TGTGCCACCAGCAGAGATCGAGGGGGGAGCTCCTACAATGAGCAGTTCTTC. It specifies CATSRDRGGSSYNEQFF. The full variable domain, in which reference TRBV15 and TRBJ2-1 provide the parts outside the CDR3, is DAMVIQNPRYQVTQFGKPVTLSCSQTLNHNVMYWYQQKSSQAPKLLFHYYDKDFNNEADTPDNFQSRRPNTSFCFLDIRSPGLGDTAMYLCATSRDRGGSSYNEQFFGPGTRLTVL.

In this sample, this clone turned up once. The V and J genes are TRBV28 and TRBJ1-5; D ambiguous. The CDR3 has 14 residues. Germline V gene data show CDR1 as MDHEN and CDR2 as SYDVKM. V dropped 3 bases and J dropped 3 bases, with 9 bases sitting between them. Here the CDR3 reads CASSFRPYNQPQHF. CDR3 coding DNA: TGTGCCAGCAGTTTTAGGCCTTACAATCAGCCCCAGCATTTT.

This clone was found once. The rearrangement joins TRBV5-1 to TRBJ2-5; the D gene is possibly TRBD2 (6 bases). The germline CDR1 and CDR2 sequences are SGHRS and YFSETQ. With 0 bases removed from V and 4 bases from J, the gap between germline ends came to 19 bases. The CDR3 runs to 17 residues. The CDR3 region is CASSLVLGGQQLETQYF. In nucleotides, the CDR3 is TGCGCCAGCAGCTTGGTGTTAGGAGGGCAACAATTAGAGACCCAGTACTTC.

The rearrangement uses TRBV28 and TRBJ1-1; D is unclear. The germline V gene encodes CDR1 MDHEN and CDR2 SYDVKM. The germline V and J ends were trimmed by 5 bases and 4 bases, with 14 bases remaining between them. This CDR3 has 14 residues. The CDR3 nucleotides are TGTGCCAGCAGTCTCGTTTCGGCAGTCACTGAAGCTTTCTTT. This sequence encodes CASSLVSAVTEAFF.

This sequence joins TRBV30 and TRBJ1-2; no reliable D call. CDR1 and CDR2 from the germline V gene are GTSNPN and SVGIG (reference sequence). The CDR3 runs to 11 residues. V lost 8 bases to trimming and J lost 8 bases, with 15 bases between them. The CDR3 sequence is CAQTTVAGYTF. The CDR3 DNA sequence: TGTGCCCAGACTACGGTAGCAGGCTACACCTTC. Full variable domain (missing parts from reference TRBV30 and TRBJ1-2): SQTIHQWPATLVQPVGSPLSLECTVEGTSNPNLYWYRQAAGRGLQLLFYSVGIGQISSEVPQNLSASRPQDRQFILSSKKLLLSDSGFYLCAQTTVAGYTFGSGTRLTVV.

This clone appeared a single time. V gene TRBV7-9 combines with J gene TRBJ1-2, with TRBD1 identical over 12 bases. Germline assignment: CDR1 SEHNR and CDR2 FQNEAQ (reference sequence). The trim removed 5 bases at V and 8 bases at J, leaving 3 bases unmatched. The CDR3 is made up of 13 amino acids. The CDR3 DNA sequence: TGTGCCAGCAGCGGGACAGGGGGCTGGGGCTACACCTTC. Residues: CASSGTGGWGYTF.

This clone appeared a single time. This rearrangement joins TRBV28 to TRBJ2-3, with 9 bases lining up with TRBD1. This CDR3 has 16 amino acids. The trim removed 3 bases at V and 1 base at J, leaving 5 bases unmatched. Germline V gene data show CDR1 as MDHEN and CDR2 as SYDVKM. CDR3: CASSFLRDRGTDTQYF. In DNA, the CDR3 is TGTGCCAGCAGTTTTCTAAGGGACAGGGGCACAGATACGCAGTATTTT.

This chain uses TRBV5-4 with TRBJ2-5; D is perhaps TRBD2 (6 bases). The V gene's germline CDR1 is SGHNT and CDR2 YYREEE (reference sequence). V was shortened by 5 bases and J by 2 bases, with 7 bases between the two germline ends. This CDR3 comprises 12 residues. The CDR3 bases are TGTGCCAGCAGACGGGAGCAAGAGACCCAGTACTTC. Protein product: CASRREQETQYF.

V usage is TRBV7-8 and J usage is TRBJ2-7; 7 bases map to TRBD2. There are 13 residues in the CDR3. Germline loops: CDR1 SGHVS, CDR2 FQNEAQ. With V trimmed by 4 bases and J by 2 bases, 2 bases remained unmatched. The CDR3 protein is CASSSRGTYEQYF. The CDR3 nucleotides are TGTGCCAGCAGCTCGCGGGGGACCTACGAGCAGTACTTC.

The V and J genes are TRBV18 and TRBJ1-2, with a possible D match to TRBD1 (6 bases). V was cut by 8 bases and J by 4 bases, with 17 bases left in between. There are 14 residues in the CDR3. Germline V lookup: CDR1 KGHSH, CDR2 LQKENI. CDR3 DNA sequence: TGTGCCAGCGCGACCGGGACAAAAGTCTATGGCTACACCTTC. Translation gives CASATGTKVYGYTF.

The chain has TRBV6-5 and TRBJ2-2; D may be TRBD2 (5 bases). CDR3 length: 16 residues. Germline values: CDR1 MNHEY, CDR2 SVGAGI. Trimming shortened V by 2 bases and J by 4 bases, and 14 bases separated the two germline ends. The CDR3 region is CASSYRSGVSTGELFF. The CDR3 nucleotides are TGTGCCAGCAGTTACCGGTCCGGGGTCTCCACCGGGGAGCTGTTTTTT.

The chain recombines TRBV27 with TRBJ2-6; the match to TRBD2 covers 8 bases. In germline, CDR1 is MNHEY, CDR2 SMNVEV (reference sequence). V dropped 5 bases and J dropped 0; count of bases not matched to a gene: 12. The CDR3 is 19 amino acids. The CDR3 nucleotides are TGTGCCAGCAGTCTCAACCCCCGGGAGGGTGTCTCTGGGGCCAACGTCCTGACTTTC. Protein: CASSLNPREGVSGANVLTF.

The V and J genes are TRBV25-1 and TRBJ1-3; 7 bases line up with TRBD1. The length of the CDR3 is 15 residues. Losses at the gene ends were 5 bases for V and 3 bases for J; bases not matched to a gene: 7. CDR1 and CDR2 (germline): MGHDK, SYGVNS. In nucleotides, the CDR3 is TGTGCCAGCAGTCCTACAGGGGCAAGTGGAAACACCATATATTTT. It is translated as CASSPTGASGNTIYF.

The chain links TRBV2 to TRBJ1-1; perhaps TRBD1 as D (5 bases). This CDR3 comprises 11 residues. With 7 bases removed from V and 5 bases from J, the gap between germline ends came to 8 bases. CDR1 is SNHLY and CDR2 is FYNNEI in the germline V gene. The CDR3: CASTRETEAFF. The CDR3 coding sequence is TGTGCCAGCACCAGGGAAACTGAAGCTTTCTTT.

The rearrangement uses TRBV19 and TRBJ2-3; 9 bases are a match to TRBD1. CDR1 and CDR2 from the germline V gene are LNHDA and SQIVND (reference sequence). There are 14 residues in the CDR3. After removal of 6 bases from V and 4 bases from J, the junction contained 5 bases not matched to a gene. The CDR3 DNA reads TGTGCCAGTAGAATGGGACAGGGTGCAGATACGCAGTATTTT. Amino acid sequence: CASRMGQGADTQYF.

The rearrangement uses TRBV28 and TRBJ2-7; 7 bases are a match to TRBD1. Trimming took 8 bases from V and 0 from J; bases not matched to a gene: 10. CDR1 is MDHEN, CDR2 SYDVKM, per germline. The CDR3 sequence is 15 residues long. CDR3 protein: CASGFNRGSSYEQYF. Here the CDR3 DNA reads TGTGCCAGCGGCTTCAACAGGGGAAGCTCCTACGAGCAGTACTTC.

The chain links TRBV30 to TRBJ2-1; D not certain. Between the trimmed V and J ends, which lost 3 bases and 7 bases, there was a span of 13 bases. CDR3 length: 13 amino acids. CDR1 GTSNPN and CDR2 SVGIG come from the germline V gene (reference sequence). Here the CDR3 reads CAWSLGPLNEQFF. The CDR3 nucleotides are TGTGCCTGGAGCCTAGGGCCCTTGAATGAGCAGTTCTTC.

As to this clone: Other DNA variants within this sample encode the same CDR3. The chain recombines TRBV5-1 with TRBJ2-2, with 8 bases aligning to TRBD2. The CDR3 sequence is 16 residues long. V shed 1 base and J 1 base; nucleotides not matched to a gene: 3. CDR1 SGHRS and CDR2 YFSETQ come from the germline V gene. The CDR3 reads CASSLSTSGNTGELFF. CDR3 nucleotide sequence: TGCGCCAGCAGCTTGAGTACTAGCGGGAACACCGGGGAGCTGTTTTTT.

The DNA of the CDR3 is TGCGCCAGCAGCCCACTAGCGTCAATGAGCACAGATACGCAGTATTTT. Its translation is CASSPLASMSTDTQYF. V gene TRBV5-1 combines with J gene TRBJ2-3; 7 nucleotides align to TRBD2. Germline CDR1 SGHRS, CDR2 YFSETQ. CDR3 length: 16 amino acids. With 4 bases clipped from V and 0 bases from J, the junction kept 8 bases outside the gene matches.

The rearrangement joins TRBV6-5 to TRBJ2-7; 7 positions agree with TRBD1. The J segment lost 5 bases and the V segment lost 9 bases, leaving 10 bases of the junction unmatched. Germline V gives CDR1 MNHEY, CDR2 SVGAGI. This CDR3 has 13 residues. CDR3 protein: CASRQGQKHEQYF. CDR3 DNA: TGTGCCAGTAGACAGGGTCAGAAGCACGAGCAGTACTTC.

CDR3 nucleotide sequence: TGTGCCAGCAGCTTACATGGCTACACCTTC. Residues: CASSLHGYTF. The chain joins TRBV7-2 to TRBJ1-2; no firm D call. Looked up from germline, CDR1 is SGHTA and CDR2 is FQGNSA. V dropped 2 bases and J dropped 6 bases, with 1 base sitting between them. The CDR3 has 10 residues.

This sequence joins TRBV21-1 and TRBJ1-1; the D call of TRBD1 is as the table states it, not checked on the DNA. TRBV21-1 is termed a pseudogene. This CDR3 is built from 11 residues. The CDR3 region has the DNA TGTGCCAGCAGCAGCGGACAGGAAGCTTTCTTT. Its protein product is CASSSGQEAFF.